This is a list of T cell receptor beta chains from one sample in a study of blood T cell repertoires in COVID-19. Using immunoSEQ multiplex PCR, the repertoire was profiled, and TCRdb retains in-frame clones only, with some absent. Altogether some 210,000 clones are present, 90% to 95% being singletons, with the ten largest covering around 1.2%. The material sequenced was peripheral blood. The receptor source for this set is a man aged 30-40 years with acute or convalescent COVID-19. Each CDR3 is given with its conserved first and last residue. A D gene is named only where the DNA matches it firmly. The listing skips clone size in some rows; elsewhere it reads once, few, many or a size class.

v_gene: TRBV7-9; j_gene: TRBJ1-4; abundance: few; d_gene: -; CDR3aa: CASSLSYVDRDEKLFF; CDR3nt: TGTGCCAGCAGCTTGTCGTATGTGGATCGGGATGAAAAACTGTTTTTT
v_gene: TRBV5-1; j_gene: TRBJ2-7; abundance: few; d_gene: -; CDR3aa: CASSSHYEQYF; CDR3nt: TGCGCCAGCAGCTCCCACTACGAGCAGTACTTC
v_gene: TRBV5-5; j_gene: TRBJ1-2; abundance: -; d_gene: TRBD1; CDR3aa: CASTTLRDRSGYTF; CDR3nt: TGTGCCAGCACCACTTTGAGGGACAGAAGTGGCTACACCTTC
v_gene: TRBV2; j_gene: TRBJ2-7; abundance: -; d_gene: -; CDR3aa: CASSEWQVLDEQYF; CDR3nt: TGTGCCAGCAGTGAGTGGCAAGTTCTAGACGAGCAGTACTTC
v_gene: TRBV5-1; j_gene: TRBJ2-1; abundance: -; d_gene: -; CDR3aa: CASSLGGSYNEQFF; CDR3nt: TGCGCCAGCAGCCTGGGAGGCTCCTACAATGAGCAGTTCTTC
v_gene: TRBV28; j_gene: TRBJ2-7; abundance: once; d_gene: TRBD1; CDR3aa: CASSSRTGPYEQYF; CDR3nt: TGTGCCAGCAGTTCCCGGACAGGACCCTACGAGCAGTACTTC
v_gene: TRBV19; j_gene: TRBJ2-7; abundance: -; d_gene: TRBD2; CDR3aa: CASSTGLAVYEQYF; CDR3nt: TGTGCCAGTAGTACTGGACTAGCGGTTTACGAGCAGTACTTC
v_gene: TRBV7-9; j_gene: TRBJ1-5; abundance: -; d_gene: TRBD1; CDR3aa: CASSLSTGKGSNQPQHF; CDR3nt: TGTGCCAGCAGCTTATCGACAGGGAAGGGGAGCAATCAGCCCCAGCATTTT
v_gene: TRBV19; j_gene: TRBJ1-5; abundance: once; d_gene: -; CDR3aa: CASSIGRTAPWQPQHF; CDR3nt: TGTGCCAGTAGTATTGGTAGGACAGCCCCATGGCAGCCCCAGCATTTT
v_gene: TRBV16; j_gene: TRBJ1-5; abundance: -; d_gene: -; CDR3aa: CASRLVAGGAQHF; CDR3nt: TGTGCCAGCAGACTGGTCGCCGGGGGAGCCCAGCATTTT
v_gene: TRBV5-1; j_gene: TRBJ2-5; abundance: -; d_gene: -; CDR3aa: CASSRGDKETQYF; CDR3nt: TGCGCCAGCAGCAGAGGAGATAAAGAGACCCAGTACTTC
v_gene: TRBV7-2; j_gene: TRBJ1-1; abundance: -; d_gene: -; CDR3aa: CASSLKGVGTEAFF; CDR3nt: TGTGCCAGCAGCTTAAAGGGGGTAGGCACTGAAGCTTTCTTT
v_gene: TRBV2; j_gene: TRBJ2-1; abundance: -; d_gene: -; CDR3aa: CASSPQADEQFF; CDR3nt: TGTGCCAGCAGCCCACAGGCGGATGAGCAGTTCTTC
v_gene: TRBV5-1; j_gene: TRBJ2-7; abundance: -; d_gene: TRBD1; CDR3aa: CASSFGQGSYEQYF; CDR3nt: TGCGCCAGCAGCTTCGGACAGGGATCCTACGAGCAGTACTTC
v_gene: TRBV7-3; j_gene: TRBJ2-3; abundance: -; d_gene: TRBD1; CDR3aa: CASSLMTGDTDTQYF; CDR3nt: TGTGCCAGCAGCTTGATGACAGGGGACACAGATACGCAGTATTTT
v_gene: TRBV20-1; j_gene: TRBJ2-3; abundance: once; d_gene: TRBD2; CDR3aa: CSASRSGSTTDTQYF; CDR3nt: TGCAGTGCTAGTCGTAGCGGGAGTACCACAGATACGCAGTATTTT
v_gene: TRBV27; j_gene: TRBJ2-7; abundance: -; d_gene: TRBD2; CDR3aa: CASSFSAGGYEQYF; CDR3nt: TGTGCCAGCAGTTTTTCAGCGGGGGGCTACGAGCAGTACTTC
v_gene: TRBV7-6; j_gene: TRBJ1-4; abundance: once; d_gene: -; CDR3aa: CASSRLTGKDEKLFF; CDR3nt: TGTGCCAGCAGCCGTCTAACAGGGAAGGACGAAAAACTGTTTTTT
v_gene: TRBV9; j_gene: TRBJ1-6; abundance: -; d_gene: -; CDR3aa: CASSADTYNSPLHF; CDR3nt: TGTGCCAGCAGCGCCGATACTTATAATTCACCCCTCCACTTT
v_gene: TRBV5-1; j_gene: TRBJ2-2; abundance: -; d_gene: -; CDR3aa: CASSTGVVGNTGELFF; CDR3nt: TGCGCCAGCAGCACGGGGGTTGTGGGGAACACCGGGGAGCTGTTTTTT
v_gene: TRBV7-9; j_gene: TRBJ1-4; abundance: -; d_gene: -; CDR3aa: CASSRWGQGDEKLFF; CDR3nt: TGTGCCAGCAGCCGCTGGGGGCAAGGGGATGAAAAACTGTTTTTT
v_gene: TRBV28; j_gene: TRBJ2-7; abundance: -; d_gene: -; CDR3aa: CASSGPLYNEQYF; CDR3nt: TGTGCCAGCAGTGGGCCCCTCTATAACGAGCAGTACTTC
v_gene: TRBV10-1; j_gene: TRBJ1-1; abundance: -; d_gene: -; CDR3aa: CASSTNGQIEAFF; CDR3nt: TGCGCCAGCAGTACTAATGGACAGATTGAAGCTTTCTTT